The sequence of this TCR beta chain was determined in a study of neoadjuvant anti-PD-1 for oral cavity cancer. For this clone: Antigen unknown.

Most PBMC samples had 480 ng input DNA in six replicates. Sequenced by immunoSEQ multiplex PCR; TCRdb stores in-frame clones only, minus some. Altogether roughly 13,000 clones are present, roughly 82% being singletons, with the ten largest covering roughly 2%. Time point given: after neoadjuvant nivolumab, at surgical resection. Study-level results: With three patients per group, TCR findings need larger cohorts.

The TCR originated in a person between 40 and 79 years old with oral cavity squamous cell carcinoma. The sequences come from PBMCs, collected after nivolumab (anti-PD-1) treatment.

CDR3 region: CASSVEGGSGNTIYF. The DNA for the CDR3 is TGTGCCAGCAGCGTAGAAGGGGGCTCTGGAAACACCATATATTTT. The rearrangement joins TRBV9 to TRBJ1-3; D is perhaps TRBD1 (6 bases). The CDR3 has 15 residues. The germline V and J ends were trimmed by 0 bases and 0 bases, with 7 bases remaining between them. Germline loops: CDR1 SGDLS, CDR2 YYNGEE.